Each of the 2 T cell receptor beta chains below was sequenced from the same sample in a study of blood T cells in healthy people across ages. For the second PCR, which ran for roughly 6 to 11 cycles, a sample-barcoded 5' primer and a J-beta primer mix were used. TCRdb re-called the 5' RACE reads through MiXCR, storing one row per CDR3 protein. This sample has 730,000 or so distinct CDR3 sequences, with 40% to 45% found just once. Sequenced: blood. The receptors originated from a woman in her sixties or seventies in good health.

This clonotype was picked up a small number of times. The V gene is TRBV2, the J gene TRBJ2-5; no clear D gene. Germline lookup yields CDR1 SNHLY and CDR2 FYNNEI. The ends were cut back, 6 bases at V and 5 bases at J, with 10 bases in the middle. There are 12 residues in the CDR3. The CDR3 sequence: CASRPFPETQYF. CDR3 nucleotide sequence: TGTGCCAGCAGGCCTTTCCCGGAGACCCAGTACTTC.

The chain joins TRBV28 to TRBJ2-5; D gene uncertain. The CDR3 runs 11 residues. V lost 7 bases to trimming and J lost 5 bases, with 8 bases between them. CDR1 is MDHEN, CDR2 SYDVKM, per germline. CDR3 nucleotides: TGTGCCAGCACCAGTGTGGAGACCCAGTACTTC. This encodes CASTSVETQYF. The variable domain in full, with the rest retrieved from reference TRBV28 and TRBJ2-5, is DVKVTQSSRYLVKRTGEKVFLECVQDMDHENMFWYRQDPGLGLRLIYFSYDVKMKEKGDIPEGYSVSREKKERFSLILESASTNQTSMYLCASTSVETQYFGPGTRLLVL.